This paragraph reports one T cell receptor (beta chain). Terminally differentiated effector memory CD45RA+ cells were excluded by CCR7 positive selection of CD45RO-negative cells. Sequencing was performed with immunoSEQ multiplex PCR; in TCRdb, only in-frame clones are kept and a portion is missing. The sample records about 2,100,000 clones, about 93% being singletons. The V segment lost 5 bases and the J segment 11 bases; nucleotides outside the gene matches: 12. The length of the CDR3 is 14 residues. Germline V gene sequence: CDR1 SEHNR, CDR2 FQNEAQ (reference sequence). The data derive from a study of shared clonotypes between healthy human individuals.

V is TRBV7-9 and J is TRBJ1-3; 7 bases fit TRBD1. The sample taken for sequencing was naive CD8+ T cells from PBMCs. The clonotype was recovered from a young man in good health. Some clones in this sample may be carry-over from other donors' samples. The CDR3 is CASSPSGGGRAIYF. The CDR3 bases are TGTGCCAGCAGCCCCTCAGGGGGGGGGAGAGCCATATATTTT.